A single sample gave rise to the 10 T cell receptor beta chains below, sequenced in a study of Graves' ophthalmopathy and Graves' hyperthyroidism. Amplified TCR beta CDR3 regions were obtained using RNA transcripts as template. HTBI primers primed a first-round RT-PCR, and a second-round multiplex PCR followed. TCRdb called the multiplex PCR reads again in MiXCR, with one record for every CDR3 protein. Found here are around 1,200,000 distinct CDR3 sequences, 35% to 40% of them singletons; the top ten hold roughly 10%. The sample was peripheral blood or thyroid tissue (not recorded which). These receptors all stem from an adult man with Graves' hyperthyroidism.

Of note for this clonotype: A much bigger clone sits one base away, suggesting this may be a read error. CDR3 in DNA: TGTGCCAGCAGCTCAATCAGGGAGAGCTCCTACGGGCAGTACTTC. Translating gives CASSSIRESSYGQYF. The chain couples TRBV7-9 to TRBJ2-7, with D possibly called TRBD1 or TRBD2 (5 bases each). The CDR3 sequence is 15 residues long. Germline values: CDR1 SEHNR, CDR2 FQNEAQ (reference sequence).

This clonotype has a count of ten or more. The V gene is TRBV10-3, the J gene TRBJ2-7; TRBD1 matches at 10 bases. Germline lookup yields CDR1 ENHRY and CDR2 SYGVKD. Unmatched junction bases numbered 4, after V lost 8 bases and J lost 6 bases. This CDR3 has 12 residues. The CDR3 sequence is CAIGQGDAEQYF. CDR3 sequence (DNA): TGTGCCATCGGACAGGGGGATGCCGAGCAGTACTTC.

The rearrangement links TRBV29-1 to TRBJ2-7; D might be TRBD1 (6 bases). The CDR3 has 14 residues. Germline assignment: CDR1 SQVTM and CDR2 ANQGSEA. Trimming removed 7 bases at V and 7 bases at J, with 23 bases between. The CDR3 reads CSGYEGGIGIEQYF. As DNA, the CDR3 is TGCAGCGGATATGAAGGGGGTATCGGGATTGAGCAGTACTTC.

V usage is TRBV15 and J usage is TRBJ2-7, with 11 bases aligning to TRBD2. V trimming: 10 bases; J trimming: 7 bases; junction bases outside the gene matches: 15. This CDR3 contains 15 residues. Germline assignment: CDR1 LNHNV and CDR2 YYDKDF (reference sequence). The chain's CDR3 is CASSPHSGRDPEQYF. The CDR3 DNA reads as TGTGCCAGCAGTCCACATAGCGGGAGGGATCCTGAGCAGTACTTC.

This clonotype was counted between two and nine times. V and J are TRBV6-5 and TRBJ1-2; tentative D call: TRBD1 (5 bases). In germline, CDR1 is MNHEY, CDR2 SVGAGI. V shed 6 bases and J shed 4 bases, with 12 bases lying between them. The CDR3 is 13 amino acids. The DNA for the CDR3 is TGTGCCAGCAGACCCGACAGCTCCTATGGCTACACCTTC. It yields the protein CASRPDSSYGYTF.

For the CDR3, the DNA is TGTGCCATCAGCGACAGGGCCCCCGTGGAGACCCAGTACTTC. Encoded protein: CAISDRAPVETQYF. This chain uses TRBV10-3 with TRBJ2-5; TRBD1 agrees at 7 bases. Unmatched junction bases numbered 9, after V lost 6 bases and J lost 5 bases. Germline loops: CDR1 ENHRY, CDR2 SYGVKD. This CDR3 region has 14 residues.

The CDR3 loop is CASSVATGSVGYTF. The CDR3 DNA is TGTGCCAGCAGTGTAGCGACGGGTTCAGTTGGCTACACCTTC. This rearrangement joins TRBV25-1 to TRBJ1-2; D is undetermined. CDR3 length equals 14 residues. V was trimmed by 4 bases and J by 7 bases, leaving 16 bases between them. Germline V CDR1 and CDR2: MGHDK, SYGVNS.

The chain has TRBV10-2 and TRBJ1-3; 9 bases are shared with TRBD1. Germline V CDR1 and CDR2: WSHSY, SAAADI. This CDR3 has 15 residues. V shed 7 bases and J 2 bases; nucleotides not matched to a gene: 6. The CDR3 spells CASKHRDRAGNTIYF. Written as DNA, the CDR3 is TGCGCCAGCAAACACCGGGACAGGGCTGGAAACACCATATATTTT.

The chain employs TRBV11-1 and TRBJ1-2; the match to TRBD1 covers 8 bases. Germline CDR1 reads SGHAT; CDR2 reads FQDESV (reference sequence). The trim removed 0 bases at V and 5 bases at J, leaving 8 bases unmatched. The CDR3 is 16 amino acids. CDR3 sequence reads: CASSLAPGQEVYGYTF. CDR3 DNA: TGTGCCAGCAGCTTAGCTCCGGGACAGGAGGTTTATGGCTACACCTTC. Using reference TRBV11-1 and TRBJ1-2 for the parts outside the CDR3, the full variable domain is EAEVAQSPRYKITEKSQAVAFWCDPISGHATLYWYRQILGQGPELLVQFQDESVVDDSQLPKDRFSAERLKGVDSTLKIQPAELGDSAMYLCASSLAPGQEVYGYTFGSGTRLTVV.

This clonotype was seen more than once but under ten times. CDR3 sequence: CASSFVPTLGSGANVLTF. The CDR3 nucleotides read TGCGCCAGCAGCTTTGTCCCGACACTCGGATCTGGGGCCAACGTCCTGACTTTC. V gene TRBV5-1 combines with J gene TRBJ2-6, with D uncertain. Trimming removed 2 bases from V and 1 base from J, with 16 bases in between. Germline lookup yields CDR1 SGHRS and CDR2 YFSETQ. CDR3 length: 18 amino acids.